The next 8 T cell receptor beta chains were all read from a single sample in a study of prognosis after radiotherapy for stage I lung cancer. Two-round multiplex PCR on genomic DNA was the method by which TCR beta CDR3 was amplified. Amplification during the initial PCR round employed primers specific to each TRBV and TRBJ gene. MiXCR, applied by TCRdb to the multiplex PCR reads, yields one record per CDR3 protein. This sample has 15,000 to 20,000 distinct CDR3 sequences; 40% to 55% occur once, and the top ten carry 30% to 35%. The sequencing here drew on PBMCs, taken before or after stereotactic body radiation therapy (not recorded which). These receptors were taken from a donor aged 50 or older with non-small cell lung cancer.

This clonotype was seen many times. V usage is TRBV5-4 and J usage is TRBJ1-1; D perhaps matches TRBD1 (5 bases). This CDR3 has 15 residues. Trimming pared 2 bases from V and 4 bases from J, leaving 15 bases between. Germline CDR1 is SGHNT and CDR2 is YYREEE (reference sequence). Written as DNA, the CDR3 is TGTGCCAGCAGCTTACCCAAAGGGGCGGGCACTGAAGCTTTCTTT. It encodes CASSLPKGAGTEAFF.

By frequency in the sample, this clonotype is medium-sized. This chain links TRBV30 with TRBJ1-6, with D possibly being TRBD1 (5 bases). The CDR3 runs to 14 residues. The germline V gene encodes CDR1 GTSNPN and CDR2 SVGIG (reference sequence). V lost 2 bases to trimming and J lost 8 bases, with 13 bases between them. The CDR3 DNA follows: TGTGCCTGGAGTTTAGCAGGGCGGCATTCACCCCTCCACTTT. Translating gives CAWSLAGRHSPLHF.

CDR3 DNA sequence: TGCGCCAGCAGTGAGTCGAGTGGGGCCAACGTCCTGACTTTC. This gives the protein CASSESSGANVLTF. The V and J genes are TRBV10-1 and TRBJ2-6; D unresolved. V lost 0 bases to trimming and J lost 3 bases, with 3 bases between them. Germline CDR1 WNHNN, CDR2 SYGVQD (reference sequence). The CDR3 is 14 residues long.

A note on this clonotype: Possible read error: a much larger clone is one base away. CDR3 DNA sequence: TGTTCCAGCAGCTTAGAATTTGGCGGGGAGCTGTTTTTT. Its translation is CSSSLEFGGELFF. J is TRBJ2-2 and V is TRBV7-6; D call uncertain. The CDR3 is 13 residues long. Germline-derived CDR1 and CDR2 are SGHVS and FNYEAQ.

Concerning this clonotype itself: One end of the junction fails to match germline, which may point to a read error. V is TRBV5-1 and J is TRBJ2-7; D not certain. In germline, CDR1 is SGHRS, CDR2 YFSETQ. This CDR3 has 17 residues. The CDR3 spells CASSLKDGCQLTYDQYF. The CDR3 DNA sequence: TGCGCCAGCAGCTTGAAGGACGGGTGTCAGCTAACCTACGATCAGTACTTC.

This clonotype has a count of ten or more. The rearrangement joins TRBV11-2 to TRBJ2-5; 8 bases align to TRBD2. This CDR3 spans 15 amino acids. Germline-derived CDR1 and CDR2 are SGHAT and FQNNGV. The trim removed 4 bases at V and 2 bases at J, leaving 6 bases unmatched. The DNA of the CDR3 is TGTGCCAGCAGCTCGGGACTAGTCTTACAAGAGACCCAGTACTTC. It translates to CASSSGLVLQETQYF.

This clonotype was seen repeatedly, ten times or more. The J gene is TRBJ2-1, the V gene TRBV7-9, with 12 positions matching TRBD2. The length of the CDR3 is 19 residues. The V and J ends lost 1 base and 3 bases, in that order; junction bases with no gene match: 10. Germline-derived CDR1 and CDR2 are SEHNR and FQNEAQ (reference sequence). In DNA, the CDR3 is TGTGCCAGCAGCTTAGGACTAGCGGGAGTTGCGGGCAACTACAATGAGCAGTTCTTC. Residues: CASSLGLAGVAGNYNEQFF.

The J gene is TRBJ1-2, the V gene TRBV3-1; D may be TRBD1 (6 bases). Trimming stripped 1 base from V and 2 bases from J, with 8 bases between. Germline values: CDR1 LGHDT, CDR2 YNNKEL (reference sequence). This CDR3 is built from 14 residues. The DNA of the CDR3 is TGTGCCAGCAGCCAAGGGGGGGCGAACTATGGCTACACCTTC. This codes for CASSQGGANYGYTF.